The 25 T cell receptor beta chains reported below all come from one sample, sequenced in a study of T-cell memory formation after mild COVID-19. TCRdb ran MiXCR on the 5' RACE reads and lists one entry per CDR3 protein. The sample shows around 390,000 distinct CDR3 sequences, roughly 15% of them seen only once. The sample taken for sequencing was PBMCs or a T cell subset sorted from them (not recorded which). These receptors were obtained from a man younger than 30 who had mild COVID-19 (a few samples of this study predate the infection). Cell type and time point are not known.

This clonotype was detected only a few times. The V call is TRBV11-1, the J call TRBJ2-4; D might be TRBD1 (5 bases). Trimming took 6 bases from V and 7 from J, leaving 22 bases between them. Germline V lookup: CDR1 SGHAT, CDR2 FQDESV (reference sequence). The CDR3 contains 16 residues. In DNA, the CDR3 is TGTGCCAGCAGTCTAGGGATTGTAGGACATACGAACATTCAGTACTTC. It specifies CASSLGIVGHTNIQYF.

The genes are TRBV12-5 and TRBJ2-1; D is possibly TRBD2 (5 bases). V was clipped by 5 bases and J by 8 bases, with 10 bases between them. The germline CDR1 and CDR2 sequences are LGHNT and FRNRAP. The CDR3 is made up of 12 amino acids. The DNA of the CDR3 is TGTGCTAGTGGTAGACTAATCCATGAGCAGTTCTTC. It is translated as CASGRLIHEQFF.

In the case of this clonotype: An end of the junction differs from the germline gene, which may be a read error. The chain joins TRBV7-7 to TRBJ2-1; D possibly uses TRBD1 or TRBD2 (5 bases each). CDR3 length: 13 amino acids. The V gene's germline CDR1 is SSHAT and CDR2 FNYEAQ (reference sequence). CDR3 residues: CASSGLADNEQLF. CDR3 bases: TGTGCCAGCAGCGGACTCGCGGACAATGAGCAGTTATTC.

This clonotype was recorded a few times. The genes are TRBV7-9 and TRBJ2-5, with a possible D match to TRBD2 (5 bases). Germline CDR1 is SEHNR and CDR2 is FQNEAQ (reference sequence). Trimming stripped 2 bases from V and 1 base from J, with 11 bases between. CDR3 size: 15 residues. The CDR3 loop reads CASSLIWGVQETQYF. The CDR3 nucleotides are TGTGCCAGCAGCTTAATTTGGGGAGTCCAAGAGACCCAGTACTTC. Using reference TRBV7-9 and TRBJ2-5 for the parts outside the CDR3, the full variable domain is DTGVSQNPRHKITKRGQNVTFRCDPISEHNRLYWYRQTLGQGPEFLTYFQNEAQLEKSRLLSDRFSAERPKGSFSTLEIQRTEQGDSAMYLCASSLIWGVQETQYFGPGTRLLVL.

The J gene is TRBJ1-2, the V gene TRBV5-1; possible D gene TRBD1, 5 bases. CDR1 is SGHRS and CDR2 is YFSETQ in the germline V gene. CDR3 length: 14 amino acids. V was pared by 2 bases and J by 2 bases, with 10 bases between. Written as DNA, the CDR3 is TGCGCCAGCAGCTTCATGGGGGACAACTATGGCTACACCTTC. Protein product: CASSFMGDNYGYTF. Using reference TRBV5-1 and TRBJ1-2 for the parts outside the CDR3, the full variable domain is KAGVTQTPRYLIKTRGQQVTLSCSPISGHRSVSWYQQTPGQGLQFLFEYFSETQRNKGNFPGRFSGRQFSNSRSEMNVSTLELGDSALYLCASSFMGDNYGYTFGSGTRLTVV.

This clonotype was recorded a few times. The chain is built from TRBV7-9 and TRBJ2-3; TRBD1 matches at 7 bases. CDR1 and CDR2 from the germline V gene are SEHNR and FQNEAQ (reference sequence). The CDR3 spans 17 residues. J gave up 3 bases and V 4 bases, and 13 bases lay outside the gene matches. In DNA form, the CDR3 reads TGTGCCAGCAGCTCGCCGGACAGGTCGGGCGTGACAGATACGCAGTATTTT. Amino acid sequence: CASSSPDRSGVTDTQYF.

This clonotype was seen more than once but under ten times. The V call is TRBV3-1, the J call TRBJ2-5, with D maybe TRBD1 (5 bases). The CDR3 runs 15 residues. Trimming pared 3 bases from V and 3 bases from J, leaving 14 bases between. Germline loops: CDR1 LGHDT, CDR2 YNNKEL (reference sequence). CDR3 sequence: CASSQIGRDKETQYF. As DNA, the CDR3 is TGTGCCAGCAGCCAGATCGGCAGGGATAAAGAGACCCAGTACTTC.

The CDR3 DNA follows: TGCGCCAGCAGCCAAGTCTGGGCTGTCTCAGATACGCAGTATTTT. It yields the protein CASSQVWAVSDTQYF. The chain has TRBV4-3 and TRBJ2-3; D uncertain. The CDR3 runs 15 residues. Germline V gene sequence: CDR1 LGHNA, CDR2 YSLEER. Trimming took 1 base from V and 4 from J, leaving 12 bases between them.

This clonotype has a handful of counts. The chain carries TRBV7-2 and TRBJ1-4; 9 bases align to TRBD1. CDR3 size: 15 residues. Germline values: CDR1 SGHTA, CDR2 FQGNSA. The J segment lost 8 bases and the V segment lost 7 bases, leaving 11 bases of the junction unmatched. In DNA, the CDR3 is TGTGCCAGCACCGAAGGACAGGGGAGGTGGGAAAAACTGTTTTTT. This encodes CASTEGQGRWEKLFF.

The rearrangement joins TRBV28 to TRBJ2-7; unclear D gene. Trimming shortened V by 5 bases and J by 1 base, and 9 bases separated the two germline ends. Germline CDR1 and CDR2: MDHEN and SYDVKM. The CDR3 is 13 residues long. CDR3 protein: CASSPRSSYEQYV. The CDR3 DNA reads as TGTGCCAGCAGTCCTCGGTCGTCCTACGAGCAGTACGTC.

The chain has TRBV10-3 and TRBJ1-4; 7 nucleotides line up with TRBD1. This CDR3 is built from 15 residues. V trimming: 2 bases; J trimming: 7 bases; junction bases outside the gene matches: 7. CDR1 and CDR2 (germline): ENHRY, SYGVKD. The CDR3 is CAISERDSGGEKLFF. The CDR3 region has the DNA TGTGCCATCAGTGAGAGGGACAGCGGGGGTGAAAAACTGTTTTTT.

This clonotype was seen only a few times. This sequence joins TRBV20-1 and TRBJ2-5; D call uncertain. Per the germline V gene, CDR1 is DFQATT and CDR2 is SNEGSKA (reference sequence). Trimming shortened V by 4 bases and J by 1 base, and 7 bases separated the two germline ends. This CDR3 region has 12 residues. CDR3 DNA sequence: TGCAGTGCTAACTACATCCAAGAGACCCAGTACTTC. This codes for CSANYIQETQYF.

A note on this clonotype: Mismatch with germline at one junction end may stem from a read error. V usage is TRBV12-3 or TRBV12-4 and J usage is TRBJ1-2; D is unclear. CDR3 size: 12 residues. CDR3 DNA sequence: TGTGCCAGCACAGTGGGGTTGATAGGCCTAGACTTC. It codes for CASTVGLIGLDF.

This chain links TRBV11-2 with TRBJ1-6; TRBD1 matches at 8 bases. This CDR3 region has 16 residues. With 5 bases clipped from V and 5 bases from J, the junction kept 8 bases outside the gene matches. Germline-derived CDR1 and CDR2 are SGHAT and FQNNGV. CDR3: CASSPRTGSNNSPLHF. For the CDR3, the DNA is TGTGCCAGCAGCCCCAGGACAGGGTCAAATAATTCACCCCTCCACTTT.

The chain employs TRBV4-1 and TRBJ2-3; D is perhaps TRBD2 (5 bases). Trimming removed 1 base from V and 5 bases from J, with 19 bases in between. Germline V gene sequence: CDR1 MGHRA, CDR2 YSYEKL. The CDR3 spans 17 residues. In DNA form, the CDR3 reads TGCGCCAGCAGCCAAGGAAAGCGGTGGAAACCAGGAGATACGCAGTATTTT. It encodes CASSQGKRWKPGDTQYF.

The gene calls are TRBV10-3 and TRBJ2-4, with a tentative D call TRBD1 (5 bases). CDR3 size: 15 residues. Germline CDR1 and CDR2: ENHRY and SYGVKD. V was trimmed by 0 bases and J by 8 bases, leaving 14 bases between them. The CDR3 sequence: CAISESKKGRYIQYF. The CDR3 coding sequence is TGTGCCATCAGTGAGTCAAAAAAGGGGCGGTACATTCAGTACTTC.

The genes are TRBV20-1 and TRBJ1-3; 7 bases map to TRBD1. Trimming cost V 5 bases and J 4 bases; bases outside gene matches: 5. The CDR3 sequence is 13 residues long. Germline CDR1 and CDR2: DFQATT and SNEGSKA (reference sequence). The CDR3 coding sequence is TGCAGTGCTGCGACAGGGCTAGGAAACACCATATATTTT. It codes for CSAATGLGNTIYF.

This clonotype came up a few times. The rearrangement links TRBV6-5 to TRBJ1-1; possibly TRBD1 for D (5 bases). V lost 0 bases and J 0 bases, leaving 14 bases between the germline ends. Germline lookup yields CDR1 MNHEY and CDR2 SVGAGI. The CDR3 loop spans 17 amino acids. CDR3 in amino acids: CASSYSIGGTLNTEAFF. The DNA for the CDR3 is TGTGCCAGCAGTTACTCGATTGGGGGAACCTTGAACACTGAAGCTTTCTTT.

This chain connects TRBV9 to TRBJ2-3; possible D gene TRBD1, 6 bases. The CDR3 has 15 amino acids. Germline V CDR1 and CDR2: SGDLS, YYNGEE. V shed 0 bases and J shed 6 bases, with 14 bases lying between them. The DNA for the CDR3 is TGTGCCAGCAGCGTAGGGGGCAACAGGGAGGATACGCAGTATTTT. Translated: CASSVGGNREDTQYF.

This clonotype was counted only a few times. The chain carries TRBV7-3 and TRBJ2-2; D possibly corresponds to TRBD2 (5 bases). There are 16 residues in the CDR3. V gave up 5 bases and J gave up 4 bases, with 17 bases separating them. Germline CDR1 and CDR2: SGHTA and FQGTGA. The CDR3 DNA sequence: TGTGCCAGCAGCGCAACCGGGAAACATCCCACCGGGGAGCTGTTTTTT. Amino acid sequence: CASSATGKHPTGELFF.

J is TRBJ2-2 and V is TRBV11-3, with D possibly matching TRBD2 (5 bases). There are 13 residues in the CDR3. V shed 4 bases and J shed 7 bases, with 10 bases lying between them. CDR1 is SGHNT and CDR2 is YENEEA in the germline V gene. CDR3 sequence (DNA): TGTGCCAGCAGCTACAACGGAGGCGGGGAGCTGTTTTTT. Protein sequence: CASSYNGGGELFF. The full variable domain, in which reference TRBV11-3 and TRBJ2-2 provide the parts outside the CDR3, is EAGVVQSPRYKIIEKKQPVAFWCNPISGHNTLYWYLQNLGQGPELLIRYENEEAVDDSQLPKDRFSAERLKGVDSTLKIQPAELGDSAVYLCASSYNGGGELFFGEGSRLTVL.

The V call is TRBV19, the J call TRBJ1-1, with D uncertain. Germline values: CDR1 LNHDA, CDR2 SQIVND (reference sequence). Trimming stripped 4 bases from V and 1 base from J, with 7 bases between. The CDR3 runs 13 residues. CDR3 nucleotides: TGTGCCAGTAGTACCGGGGAGAACACTGAAGCTTTCTTT. Translation: CASSTGENTEAFF.

This clonotype was detected only a few times. The chain employs TRBV6-2 or TRBV6-3 and TRBJ1-1, with D perhaps TRBD1 (6 bases). V lost 5 bases, J lost 3 bases, and 19 bases lay in between. Germline values: CDR1 MNHEY, CDR2 SVGEGT. The CDR3 sequence is 16 residues long. The CDR3 is CASSKTLSGGDTEAFF. The CDR3 region has the DNA TGTGCCAGCAGTAAGACCCTTTCTGGGGGCGACACTGAAGCTTTCTTT.

The chain employs TRBV9 and TRBJ2-1; 7 nucleotides agree with TRBD2. Germline V CDR1 and CDR2: SGDLS, YYNGEE. Trimming at V came to 0 bases and at J to 8 bases, leaving 11 bases not matched to a gene. There are 16 residues in the CDR3. The CDR3 protein is CASSVAGGALSDEQFF. The CDR3 nucleotides are TGTGCCAGCAGCGTAGCGGGGGGTGCGCTCAGCGATGAGCAGTTCTTC.

The DNA of the CDR3 is TGCAGTGCTAGAGGACCGACAGGGGACTATGGCTACACCTTC. Its protein product is CSARGPTGDYGYTF. This chain uses TRBV20-1 with TRBJ1-2; 8 nucleotides align to TRBD1. From germline, CDR1 is DFQATT and CDR2 SNEGSKA (reference sequence). V lost 1 base to trimming and J lost 3 bases; unmatched junction nucleotides: 4. The CDR3 is 14 amino acids.